The following is a T cell receptor beta chain sequence with its context. The assay was immunoSEQ multiplex PCR, and TCRdb's table has in-frame clones only and misses some. The table shows more than 95,000 clones, with 90% occurring only once. These data come from a study of blood T cell repertoires in COVID-19. About the study: Nucleic acid was either cDNA or gDNA, and it came from T cells, B-cell-depleted T cells, or PBMCs.

V shed 1 base and J 4 bases; nucleotides not matched to a gene: 4. The CDR3 totals 15 residues. CDR1 and CDR2 from the germline V gene are LGHNA and YSLEER. The TCR comes from a human donor with active COVID-19. The donor label of this sample is uncertain. This chain uses TRBV4-3 with TRBJ2-3, with 8 bases fitting TRBD1. What was sequenced was peripheral blood. DNA of the CDR3: TGCGCCAGCAGCCAAGGGACAGGGAGTTCAGATACGCAGTATTTT. Its translation: CASSQGTGSSDTQYF.